This T cell receptor beta chain appears in the sequencing data of a study of blood T cell repertoires in COVID-19. Across the study: Specimens from acute and convalescent COVID-19 originated in the United States, Italy and Spain.

Sequenced by immunoSEQ multiplex PCR; TCRdb stores in-frame clones only, minus some. Of almost 70,000 clones in the sample, about 91% are singletons; the top ten hold approximately 6.4%. V gave up 2 bases and J gave up 0 bases, with 11 bases separating them. The CDR3 length is 16 residues. In germline, CDR1 is MDHEN, CDR2 SYDVKM. The sequencing input was peripheral blood. The receptor was isolated from a woman between 70 and 85 years old with acute or convalescent COVID-19. The chain uses TRBV28 and TRBJ1-5; D remains ambiguous. The CDR3, as DNA: TGTGCCAGCAGTTTAGGCCCCGGGGTTAGCAATCAGCCCCAGCATTTT. As protein: CASSLGPGVSNQPQHF.